The TCR beta chain under discussion was sequenced for a study of cytomegalovirus exposure and HLA in healthy donors. Study in general: HLA-typed donors contributed around 88 million unique TCRs, which were held in an early data release.

CDR3 length: 13 amino acids. Germline loops: CDR1 SEHNR, CDR2 FQNEAQ (reference sequence). As to this clone: Its antigen is unknown. A junction end diverges from the germline sequence, so it may reflect a read error.

The PCR contained 60 Vbeta and 13 Jbeta primers. Sequenced by immunoSEQ multiplex PCR; TCRdb stores in-frame clones only, minus some. The profile shows 75,000 to 90,000 clones, 70% to 75% of them singletons. Study-wide points: TCR beta V segments were, for the most part, productive about 87% or about 30% of the time in an earlier analysis. HLA allele associations emerged for about 16,000 TCR beta sequences in a later analysis, at 0.05 false discovery rate.

Sequencing was done on a sample of PBMCs. The clonotype was recovered from a man in his 60s in good health and CMV-seronegative. The J gene is TRBJ1-2, the V gene TRBV7-9, with D maybe TRBD1 (5 bases). This chain's CDR3 is CSSSPREGYGYTF. In nucleotides, the CDR3 is TGTTCCAGCAGCCCCAGGGAAGGTTATGGCTACACCTTC.